These T cell receptor beta chains were read from a single sample in a study of cytomegalovirus exposure and HLA in healthy donors. The data were produced by immunoSEQ multiplex PCR, yet TCRdb's version contains in-frame clones alone and is incomplete. The sample includes approximately 150,000 clones, about 72% of them seen just once. Sample: PBMCs. All receptors come from a man aged 60-69 years in good health and CMV-seronegative. Each CDR3 is given with its conserved first and last residue. The D gene is left open where the match is weak. Some rows have no size entry. The others give once, few or many, or a class for an expanded clone.

NA	NA	TRBJ2-7	TRBV30	CAWSSVHEQYF	TGTGCCTGGAGTTCAGTACACGAGCAGTACTTC
NA	TRBD2	TRBJ2-1	TRBV15	CATSGDSGGNEQFF	TGTGCCACCAGCGGGGACAGCGGGGGGAATGAGCAGTTCTTC
NA	NA	TRBJ2-3	TRBV6-5	CASRPDSPSTDTQYF	TGTGCCAGCAGGCCAGACTCCCCTAGCACAGATACGCAGTATTTT
NA	TRBD1	TRBJ2-6	TRBV19	CASGQGAFGANVLTF	TGTGCCAGCGGACAGGGGGCTTTTGGGGCCAACGTCCTGACTTTC
few	NA	TRBJ1-4	TRBV10-3	CAISESSQGNDEKLFF	TGTGCCATCAGTGAGTCGAGTCAGGGGAATGATGAAAAACTGTTTTTT
NA	NA	TRBJ1-5	TRBV4-2	CASSQEEGSLQPQHF	TGTGCCAGCAGCCAAGAGGAGGGGTCTCTTCAGCCCCAGCATTTT
NA	NA	TRBJ2-5	TRBV6-5	CASSYEGGQETQYF	TGTGCCAGCAGTTACGAAGGGGGCCAAGAGACCCAGTACTTC
NA	NA	TRBJ1-4	TRBV18	CASSRGGNEKLFF	TGTGCCAGCTCACGAGGTGGGAATGAAAAACTGTTTTTT
once	NA	TRBJ2-2	TRBV27	CASSLRNSPTGGELFF	TGTGCCAGCAGTTTACGAAACTCCCCAACGGGCGGGGAGCTGTTTTTT
NA	TRBD2	TRBJ2-1	TRBV11-3	CASSSGGSYNEQFF	TGTGCCAGCAGCTCGGGCGGGAGCTACAATGAGCAGTTCTTC
once	NA	TRBJ2-1	TRBV6-1	CASSMTSPSHNEQFF	TGTGCCAGCAGTATGACTAGTCCCTCGCACAATGAGCAGTTCTTC
NA	NA	TRBJ2-1	TRBV19	CASSLNREQFF	TGTGCCAGTAGTCTTAACAGGGAGCAGTTCTTC
few	NA	TRBJ2-2	TRBV2	CASSEAQGRSGELFF	TGTGCCAGCAGTGAGGCACAGGGAAGGTCCGGGGAGCTGTTTTTT
NA	NA	TRBJ1-2	TRBV9	CASSVVGETNYGYTF	TGTGCCAGCAGCGTAGTTGGGGAGACCAACTATGGCTACACCTTC
few	TRBD2	TRBJ2-1	TRBV2	CATRTSGTNEQFF	TGTGCCACCAGGACTAGCGGGACTAATGAGCAGTTCTTC
NA	TRBD1	TRBJ1-2	TRBV7-3	CASSARQGAGYTF	TGTGCCAGCAGCGCCAGACAGGGGGCAGGCTACACCTTC
NA	NA	TRBJ1-3	TRBV11-2	CASSQQDSGNTIYF	TGTGCCAGCAGCCAACAAGACTCTGGAAACACCATATATTTT
NA	TRBD2	TRBJ2-6	TRBV6-4	CASSVGLTGGANVLTF	TGTGCCAGCAGTGTGGGACTAACCGGGGGGGCCAACGTCCTGACTTTC
NA	NA	TRBJ2-1	TRBV7-9	CVPGGPTGNEQFF	TGTGTTCCCGGAGGGCCCACGGGTAATGAGCAGTTCTTC
NA	TRBD1	TRBJ1-1	TRBV19	CASRVLGGGNTEAFF	TGTGCCAGTAGGGTCCTAGGGGGCGGTAACACTGAAGCTTTCTTT
NA	TRBD2	TRBJ2-1	TRBV5-6	CASSLFSSGGVVGYNEQFF	TGTGCCAGCAGCTTGTTCTCTAGCGGGGGCGTCGTCGGCTACAATGAGCAGTTCTTC
NA	NA	TRBJ2-2	TRBV29-1	CSVGAGADYTGELFF	TGCAGCGTTGGTGCAGGGGCCGATTACACCGGGGAGCTGTTTTTT
few	TRBD1	TRBJ2-7	TRBV11-3	CASSSDRVHEQYF	TGTGCCAGCAGCTCGGACAGGGTACACGAGCAGTACTTC
once	NA	TRBJ2-3	TRBV5-1	CASSAGSTDTQYF	TGCGCCAGCAGTGCGGGTTCCACAGATACGCAGTATTTT
once	TRBD1	TRBJ1-4	TRBV9	CASSAGATGGFEKLFF	TGTGCCAGCAGCGCGGGGGCAACAGGGGGCTTTGAAAAACTGTTTTTT
few	TRBD2	TRBJ2-7	TRBV10-2	CASSPYSSSGTYEQYF	TGCGCCAGCAGCCCGTACTCCTCTAGCGGAACCTACGAGCAGTACTTC
NA	NA	TRBJ1-2	TRBV6-6	CASSYSEQGDHGYTF	TGTGCCAGCAGTTACTCGGAACAGGGAGACCATGGCTACACCTTC
NA	NA	TRBJ2-3	TRBV7-9	CSSSRWDSIQDTQYF	TGTTCCAGCAGCCGCTGGGACTCGATTCAAGATACGCAGTATTTT
once	NA	TRBJ1-3	TRBV5-1	CASSLDSYSGNTIYF	TGCGCCAGCAGCCTTGACTCCTACTCTGGAAACACCATATATTTT
NA	TRBD2	TRBJ2-5	TRBV9	CASSALAGGYQETQYF	TGTGCCAGCAGCGCGCTTGCGGGGGGGTACCAAGAGACCCAGTACTTC
NA	NA	TRBJ1-4	TRBV27	CASSPEARLNEKLFF	TGTGCCAGCAGTCCCGAGGCCCGGCTTAATGAAAAACTGTTTTTT
NA	TRBD1	TRBJ2-7	TRBV27	CASSLGQAVSYEQYF	TGTGCCAGCAGTTTGGGACAGGCTGTCTCCTACGAGCAGTACTTC
NA	TRBD2	TRBJ2-3	TRBV9	CASSVEASGRTDTQYF	TGTGCCAGCAGCGTAGAGGCTAGCGGACGCACAGATACGCAGTATTTT
NA	NA	TRBJ1-4	TRBV7-9	CASTQGRGVFF	TGTGCCAGCACTCAGGGCCGCGGGGTGTTTTTT
NA	NA	TRBJ2-3	TRBV5-1	CASSLSPSPTTDTQYF	TGCGCCAGCAGCTTGTCACCTAGCCCCACCACAGATACGCAGTATTTT
NA	NA	TRBJ2-7	TRBV7-2	CASSLVTGEQYF	TGTGCCAGCAGCTTAGTTACAGGGGAGCAGTACTTC
NA	TRBD1	TRBJ2-5	TRBV19	CASSMTGIEGETQYF	TGTGCCAGTAGTATGACAGGGATCGAAGGGGAGACCCAGTACTTC
once	NA	TRBJ1-3	TRBV7-9	CASSLSLSSGNTIYF	TGTGCCAGCAGCCTCTCGCTGAGTTCTGGAAACACCATATATTTT
NA	NA	TRBJ2-3	TRBV30	CAWGEGTSGFVNF	NA
once	NA	TRBJ2-3	TRBV27	CASNSGWGTDTQYF	TGTGCCAGCAACTCAGGGTGGGGCACAGATACGCAGTATTTT
NA	NA	TRBJ1-3	TRBV28	CASQDYSGNTIYF	TGTGCCAGCCAGGACTACTCTGGAAACACCATATATTTT
NA	NA	TRBJ2-3	TRBV15	CATSRRLDGAQYF	TGTGCCACCAGCAGACGACTAGACGGGGCGCAGTATTTT
NA	TRBD2	TRBJ2-3	TRBV7-6	CASSLGLAGAGDTQYF	TGTGCCAGCAGCTTGGGACTAGCGGGAGCTGGAGATACGCAGTATTTT
NA	TRBD2	TRBJ2-3	TRBV6-5	CASTTSGSSDTQYF	TGTGCCAGCACCACTAGCGGGAGTTCAGATACGCAGTATTTT
NA	NA	TRBJ2-7	TRBV4-1	CASSQFWRSSYEQYF	TGCGCCAGCAGCCAATTCTGGCGGAGCTCCTACGAGCAGTACTTC
NA	NA	TRBJ1-2	TRBV7-9	CASSTTGLNYGYTF	TGTGCCAGCAGCACGACAGGTCTTAACTATGGCTACACCTTC
NA	NA	TRBJ2-6	TRBV7-9	CASSSTDNSGANVLTF	TGTGCCAGCAGTTCGACTGATAACTCTGGGGCCAACGTCCTGACTTTC
once	NA	TRBJ2-7	TRBV6-5	CASSNRETSYEQYF	TGTGCCAGCAGCAACAGGGAAACTTCCTACGAGCAGTACTTC
NA	TRBD2	TRBJ2-7	TRBV6-4	CASSRTSGSSYEQYF	TGTGCCAGCAGCAGGACTAGCGGGAGCTCCTACGAGCAGTACTTC
once	NA	TRBJ2-1	TRBV29-1	CSAFNRREDEQFF	TGCAGCGCCTTCAACCGGCGAGAGGATGAGCAGTTCTTC